This T cell receptor beta chain is from a study of lymphopenia after photon versus proton radiotherapy. Trimming removed 6 bases at V and 0 bases at J, with 13 bases between. The CDR3 spans 15 residues. The germline CDR1 and CDR2 sequences are LNHDA and SQIVND (reference sequence). Measured with immunoSEQ multiplex PCR; TCRdb has only the in-frame clones, and not every one. The top ten clones hold 47% of a sample with about 30,000 clones, around nine tenths of them seen once. General study findings and limits: Oligoclonal CD8+ Temra expansion after nadir drove photon patients' diversity drop.

In regard to this clone: Its target is unknown.

The sequencing used peripheral blood, collected from a patient treated with proton-based radiotherapy. The chain links TRBV19 to TRBJ2-3; D is undetermined. This clonotype originated in a woman aged 55-70 years with cholangiocarcinoma. Some clones in this sample may be carry-over from other donors' samples. The chain's CDR3 is CASRSTPASTDTQYF. CDR3 in DNA: TGTGCCAGTAGGTCGACTCCTGCTAGCACAGATACGCAGTATTTT. Combining the CDR3 with reference TRBV19 and TRBJ2-3 gives the whole variable domain DGGITQSPKYLFRKEGQNVTLSCEQNLNHDAMYWYRQDPGQGLRLIYYSQIVNDFQKGDIAEGYSVSREKKESFPLTVTSAQKNPTAFYLCASRSTPASTDTQYFGPGTRLTVL.